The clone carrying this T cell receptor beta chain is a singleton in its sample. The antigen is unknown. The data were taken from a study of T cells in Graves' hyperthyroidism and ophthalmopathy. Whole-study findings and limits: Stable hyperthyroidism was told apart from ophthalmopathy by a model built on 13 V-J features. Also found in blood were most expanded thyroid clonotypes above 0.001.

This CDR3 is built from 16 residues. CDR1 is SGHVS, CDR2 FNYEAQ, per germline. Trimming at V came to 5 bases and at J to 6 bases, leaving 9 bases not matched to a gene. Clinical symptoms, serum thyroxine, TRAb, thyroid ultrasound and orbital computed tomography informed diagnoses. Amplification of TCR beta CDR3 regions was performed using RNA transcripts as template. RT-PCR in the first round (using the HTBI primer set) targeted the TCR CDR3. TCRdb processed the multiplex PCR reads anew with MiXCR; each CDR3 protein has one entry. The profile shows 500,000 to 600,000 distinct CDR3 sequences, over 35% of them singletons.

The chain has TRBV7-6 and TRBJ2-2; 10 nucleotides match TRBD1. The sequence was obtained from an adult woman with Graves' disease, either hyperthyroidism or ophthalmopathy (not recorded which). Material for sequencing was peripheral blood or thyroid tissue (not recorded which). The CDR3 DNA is TGTGCCAGCAGCATCAATGACAGGGGGCTGGCCGGGGAGCTGTTTTTT. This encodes CASSINDRGLAGELFF.